This is a list of T cell receptor beta chains from one sample in a study of T-cell reconstitution after alpha-beta-depleted transplantation in children. One entry per CDR3 protein results from TCRdb running MiXCR on the PCR reads. The table records approximately 500,000 distinct CDR3 sequences, 8% to 11% of them present only once. Here the sequenced sample was PBMCs, taken before TCRalphabeta/CD19-depleted stem cell transplant. The origin of the receptors is a child aged 2 to 10 with inherited bone marrow failure, due to receive a stem cell transplant. The CDR3 runs from the conserved cysteine through the conserved F or W. Fields, in order: D gene, V gene, clone size, J gene, CDR3 protein, CDR3 DNA. A D gene is named only where the DNA matches it firmly. Clone sizes are given selectively: once, few, many, or a class where the clone is expanded.

>NA|TRBV5-1|NA|TRBJ2-1
CASSLGDTGNNEQFF
TGCGCCAGCAGCTTGGGGGATACCGGGAACAATGAGCAGTTCTTC
>NA|TRBV5-1|many|TRBJ2-2
CASSRTGSEELFF
TGCGCCAGCAGCCGTACAGGGAGTGAGGAGCTGTTTTTT
>TRBD2|TRBV5-5|NA|TRBJ2-4
CASSFSGRAVFKNIQYF
TGTGCCAGCAGCTTTAGCGGGAGGGCCGTCTTCAAAAACATTCAGTACTTC
>TRBD1|TRBV5-1|many|TRBJ2-1
CASSQQGPSSYNEQFF
TGCGCCAGCAGCCAACAGGGGCCTAGCTCCTACAATGAGCAGTTCTTC
>NA|TRBV12-3/TRBV12-4|NA|TRBJ2-7
CASSSPVEQYF
TGTGCCAGCAGTTCTCCGGTCGAGCAGTACTTC
>NA|TRBV27|many|TRBJ2-7
CASSLRQVSSYEQYF
TGTGCCAGCAGTTTAAGACAGGTCAGCTCCTACGAGCAGTACTTC
>NA|TRBV7-9|NA|TRBJ2-7
CASTPRRESSYEQYF
TGTGCCAGCACCCCCCGACGGGAGTCCTCCTACGAGCAGTACTTC
>TRBD1|TRBV6-1|NA|TRBJ1-2
CASSFNRGQERGYTF
TGTGCCAGCAGCTTCAACAGGGGGCAGGAGCGGGGCTACACCTTC
>NA|TRBV5-1|many|TRBJ2-1
CASSIGTADNEQFF
TGCGCCAGCAGCATCGGGACGGCTGACAATGAGCAGTTCTTC
>NA|TRBV28|many|TRBJ1-5
CASSLIGKGDQPQHF
TGTGCCAGCAGTTTGATAGGGAAGGGTGATCAGCCCCAGCATTTT
>TRBD2|TRBV2|many|TRBJ2-7
CASRKGTSGNSSYEQYF
TGTGCCAGCAGGAAGGGGACTAGCGGGAACAGCTCCTACGAGCAGTACTTC
>TRBD1|TRBV10-2|medium-sized|TRBJ2-7
CASSESQGWGEQYF
TGCGCCAGCAGTGAGTCACAGGGGTGGGGCGAGCAGTACTTC
>NA|TRBV4-1|NA|TRBJ2-2
CASSQDWGAGTGDLFF
TGCGCCAGCAGCCAAGATTGGGGGGCCGGCACCGGGGACCTGTTTTTT
>TRBD2|TRBV6-1|many|TRBJ2-1
CASSAPGLAVLEQFF
TGTGCCAGCAGCGCACCGGGACTAGCGGTTTTGGAGCAGTTCTTC
>NA|TRBV29-1|many|TRBJ2-1
CSVEGWGSSYNEQFF
TGCAGCGTTGAGGGATGGGGTAGCTCCTACAATGAGCAGTTCTTC
>TRBD1|TRBV2|few|TRBJ1-2
CASSDWGQGNANYGYTF
TGTGCCAGCAGCGATTGGGGACAGGGGAATGCTAACTATGGCTACACCTTC
>NA|TRBV10-3|many|TRBJ2-7
CAISLGGTYEQYF
TGTGCCATCAGTCTTGGGGGGACCTACGAGCAGTACTTC
>NA|TRBV5-1|NA|TRBJ2-3
CASSLANEGHHTDTQYF
TGCGCCAGCAGCTTGGCGAACGAGGGGCACCACACAGATACGCAGTATTTT
>NA|TRBV6-6|many|TRBJ2-2
CASSPWGTGELFF
TGTGCCAGCAGCCCTTGGGGCACCGGGGAGCTGTTTTTT
>NA|TRBV20-1|many|TRBJ1-4
CSARDQSALTNEKLFF
TGCAGTGCTAGAGATCAGTCCGCACTAACTAATGAAAAACTGTTTTTT
>NA|TRBV28|many|TRBJ1-5
CASSLIGDSNQPQHF
TGTGCCAGCAGTCTCATCGGGGATAGCAATCAGCCCCAGCATTTT
>TRBD2|TRBV7-9|many|TRBJ2-1
CASTISGSWNEQFF
TGTGCCAGCACCATTAGCGGGAGTTGGAATGAGCAGTTCTTC
>TRBD2|TRBV7-2|many|TRBJ2-3
CASSVAGRSTDTQYF
TGTGCCAGCAGCGTAGCGGGAAGGTCCACAGATACGCAGTATTTT
>NA|TRBV30|many|TRBJ2-7
CAWSHRQRNEQYF
TGTGCCTGGAGTCATAGACAGAGGAACGAGCAGTACTTC
>TRBD1|TRBV19|many|TRBJ2-1
CASSTGGGEQFF
TGTGCCAGTAGTACAGGGGGCGGGGAGCAGTTCTTC
>NA|TRBV2|NA|TRBJ2-2
CASSDSDRPNPGELFF
TGTGCCAGCAGTGATTCGGACAGACCTAACCCCGGGGAGCTGTTTTTT
>NA|TRBV7-2|NA|TRBJ2-1
CASSLMGGTAYNEQFF
TGTGCCAGCAGCTTAATGGGCGGGACCGCCTACAATGAGCAGTTCTTC
>TRBD1|TRBV5-1|many|TRBJ1-5
CARRGGTGNQPQHF
TGCGCCAGAAGAGGAGGGACAGGGAATCAGCCCCAGCATTTT
>NA|TRBV15|many|TRBJ1-1
CASTGGDPRAFF
TGTGCCTCAACTGGGGGCGACCCTAGGGCTTTCTTT
>NA|TRBV9|many|TRBJ2-5
CASSVVGGTETQYF
TGTGCCAGCAGCGTAGTTGGAGGGACAGAGACCCAGTACTTC
>NA|TRBV3-1|many|TRBJ1-1
CASSLRTPGEAFF
TGTGCCAGCAGCCTTCGAACTCCCGGTGAAGCTTTCTTT
>TRBD1|TRBV5-1|many|TRBJ1-4
CASSYRGQTTNEKLFF
TGCGCCAGCAGTTACAGGGGGCAAACAACTAATGAAAAACTGTTTTTT
>TRBD2|TRBV12-3/TRBV12-4|NA|TRBJ2-3
CASSLWLAGEGRGADTQYF
TGTGCCAGCAGTTTATGGCTAGCGGGAGAAGGGAGAGGGGCAGATACGCAGTATTTT
>NA|TRBV9|many|TRBJ2-2
CASSVAGTVTGELFF
TGTGCCAGCAGCGTAGCAGGCACCGTCACCGGGGAGCTGTTTTTT
>TRBD2|TRBV29-1|many|TRBJ2-1
CSVARLASEQFF
TGCAGCGTCGCCAGACTAGCTAGTGAGCAGTTCTTC
>NA|TRBV7-8|many|TRBJ2-1
CASSLEAGPLEQFF
TGTGCCAGCAGCTTAGAAGCAGGGCCGTTGGAGCAGTTCTTC
>TRBD1|TRBV20-1|many|TRBJ1-1
CSAIQGGTEAFF
TGCAGTGCTATTCAGGGGGGAACTGAAGCTTTCTTT
>TRBD1|TRBV11-1|NA|TRBJ2-1
CASSSSVRRTGLSSYNEQFF
TGTGCCAGCAGCTCCTCGGTGCGTCGGACAGGTTTAAGCTCCTACAATGAGCAGTTCTTC
>TRBD2|TRBV12-3/TRBV12-4|many|TRBJ2-5
CASRMAGGVETQYF
TGTGCCAGCAGAATGGCGGGAGGGGTCGAGACCCAGTACTTC
>TRBD1|TRBV12-3/TRBV12-4|many|TRBJ2-3
CASSLRTGLDTQYF
TGTGCCAGCAGTTTAAGGACAGGGTTGGATACGCAGTATTTT
>NA|TRBV14|many|TRBJ1-3
CASSQVDTIYF
TGTGCCAGCAGCCAAGTGGACACCATATATTTT
>NA|TRBV7-9|many|TRBJ2-5
CANTDPVSVFSQETQYF
TGTGCCAACACAGATCCAGTGTCGGTCTTCTCCCAAGAGACCCAGTACTTC
>TRBD1|TRBV11-2|NA|TRBJ2-1
CASSLGQGLSYNEQFF
TGTGCCAGCAGCTTAGGACAGGGCTTATCCTACAATGAGCAGTTCTTC